The 15 T cell receptor beta chains in this list originate from one sample, sequenced in a study of T cells expressing NK-cell markers. TCRdb re-analyzed the 5' RACE reads; it lists each CDR3 protein once, without DNA. This listing includes approximately 170,000 distinct CDR3 sequences. Sequencing was done on a sample of blood T cells: a sorted CD56 or NKG2C T cell subset, CD4+ or CD8+ T cells, or bulk PBMC T cells (not recorded which). Receptor source: a man aged 18-70 years in good health.

The chain has TRBV24-1 and TRBJ1-1; without DNA, the TCRdb call of TRBD1 cannot be checked. Germline V gives CDR1 KGHDR, CDR2 SFDVKD. The CDR3 extends over 15 amino acids. CDR3 residues: CATSTGTGIWAEAFF.

The J gene is TRBJ2-5, the V gene TRBV2; the D gene TCRdb calls, TRBD2, cannot be checked with no DNA. This CDR3 has 17 amino acids. Germline loops: CDR1 SNHLY, CDR2 FYNNEI. The CDR3 is CASRIREASGGAETQYF.

The chain employs TRBV19 and TRBJ2-1; TCRdb indicates TRBD1, and absent DNA this call remains unverified. Germline V CDR1 and CDR2: LNHDA, SQIVND (reference sequence). CDR3 length equals 12 residues. The CDR3 region is CASKQGYNEQFF.

The chain couples TRBV6-5 to TRBJ2-7; the TRBD1 assignment by TCRdb is unverifiable without DNA. CDR3 length: 16 residues. Germline CDR1 is MNHEY and CDR2 is SVGAGI. The CDR3 loop is CASSYSNEGVPYEQYF.

The chain joins TRBV4-2 to TRBJ1-4; TCRdb's D call, TRBD1, is unchecked because there is no DNA. CDR3 length: 14 residues. Germline-derived CDR1 and CDR2 are LGHNA and YNFKEQ. CDR3 sequence reads: CASREQGLDEKLFF.

The chain links TRBV27 to TRBJ1-1. This CDR3 spans 14 amino acids. Germline CDR1 MNHEY, CDR2 SMNVEV (reference sequence). The chain's CDR3 is CASSPVTRWTEAFF.

The CDR3 protein is CASSYVPNSPLHF. The V call is TRBV6-6, the J call TRBJ1-6; the D call of TRBD1 rests on TCRdb alone, since no DNA is present to check it. The CDR3 has 13 residues. CDR1 is MNHNY and CDR2 is SVGAGI in the germline V gene (reference sequence).

CDR3 sequence: CASSPIIANTGELFF. The gene calls are TRBV4-2 and TRBJ2-2. The CDR3 consists of 15 residues. Germline CDR1 LGHNA, CDR2 YNFKEQ.

CDR3 protein: CASSEWRGGRGEQFF. The chain is built from TRBV6-1 and TRBJ2-1; the D call from TCRdb, TRBD2, cannot be confirmed without DNA. The CDR3 loop spans 15 amino acids. Germline CDR1 MNHNS, CDR2 SASEGT.

The chain links TRBV12-3 or TRBV12-4 to TRBJ2-3; TCRdb reports TRBD1, a call that lacks DNA to check it against. The CDR3 sequence is 16 residues long. CDR3 loop: CASSSGQGGGTDTQYF.

The rearrangement links TRBV6-2 or TRBV6-3 to TRBJ2-5; as DNA is missing, the TRBD1 call by TCRdb cannot be tested. Germline-derived CDR1 and CDR2 are MNHEY and SVGEGT. The CDR3 has 13 residues. CDR3 loop: CASSYFAGETQYF.

The CDR3 loop is CARSLSSLKTGELFF. J is TRBJ2-2 and V is TRBV5-3. TRBV5-3 is recorded as an ORF, its role being uncertain. This CDR3 has 15 residues.

The chain has TRBV7-9 and TRBJ1-2. CDR1 and CDR2 from the germline V gene are SEHNR and FQNEAQ (reference sequence). This CDR3 is built from 15 residues. Here the CDR3 reads CASSLQEFIGRGYTF. Looking up the rest from reference TRBV7-9 and TRBJ1-2 gives the full variable domain: DTGVSQNPRHKITKRGQNVTFRCDPISEHNRLYWYRQTLGQGPEFLTYFQNEAQLEKSRLLSDRFSAERPKGSFSTLEIQRTEQGDSAMYLCASSLQEFIGRGYTFGSGTRLTVV.

The rearrangement links TRBV27 to TRBJ1-4; TCRdb's assignment of TRBD1 cannot be checked, as there is no DNA. Per the germline V gene, CDR1 is MNHEY and CDR2 is SMNVEV (reference sequence). This CDR3 comprises 15 residues. CDR3 sequence reads: CASSTRDRDPEKLFF.

The CDR3: CATSRDRVGSGELFF. The rearrangement uses TRBV15 and TRBJ2-2; TCRdb outputs TRBD1, but without DNA this stays unchecked. The CDR3 runs 15 residues. The germline gives CDR1 LNHNV, CDR2 YYDKDF (reference sequence).